The rows below give T cell receptor beta chains drawn from one sample of a study of T cells in Graves' hyperthyroidism and ophthalmopathy. TCRdb ran MiXCR on the multiplex PCR reads and lists one entry per CDR3 protein. This repertoire shows fewer than 600,000 distinct CDR3 sequences, 12% to 15% found once; its top ten account for approximately 15%. Sequencing used blood. Receptor source: a woman aged 40-49 years with Graves' hyperthyroidism. CDR3s include the opening cysteine and the closing phenylalanine or tryptophan. The order of the fields is clone size, V gene, J gene, D gene, CDR3 DNA, CDR3 protein. A D gene is named only where the DNA matches it firmly. Not every row has a clone size; where given, it reads once, few, many or a size class.

>many|TRBV12-3/TRBV12-4|TRBJ1-6|NA
TGTGCCAGCAGTTTAGACGGACACACTCTGAATTCACCCCTCCACTTT
CASSLDGHTLNSPLHF
>NA|TRBV4-1|TRBJ2-7|TRBD2
TGCGCCAGCAGCCAAGGGGGGACTAACTCCTACGAGCAGTACTTC
CASSQGGTNSYEQYF
>many|TRBV7-8|TRBJ2-5|TRBD1
TGTGCCAGCAGCTCGACAGGGGAAGAGACCCAGTACTTC
CASSSTGEETQYF
>few|TRBV19|TRBJ1-5|TRBD1
TGTGCCAGTAACCACAGGGGCGAACATCAGCCCCAGCATTTT
CASNHRGEHQPQHF
>NA|TRBV4-1|TRBJ1-5|NA
TGCGCCAGCAGCCAATCTCCCGGGACGGTGATCAATCAGCCCCAGCATTTT
CASSQSPGTVINQPQHF
>many|TRBV7-8|TRBJ2-1|TRBD2
TGTGCCAGCAGCTTAGGAGGGACTAGCAGGAACAATGAGCAGTTCTTC
CASSLGGTSRNNEQFF
>many|TRBV27|TRBJ1-6|NA
TGTGCCAGCAGTTTTTTGTCGGGGGCGAGGAACTCCTATAATTCACCCCTCCACTTT
CASSFLSGARNSYNSPLHF
>many|TRBV5-1|TRBJ2-7|TRBD1
TGCGCCAGCAGCTTGTCGGGACAGTCCTACGAGCAGTACTTC
CASSLSGQSYEQYF
>many|TRBV28|TRBJ2-7|TRBD1
TGTGCCAGCAGACAGGGGGCCTACGAGCAGTACTTC
CASRQGAYEQYF
>many|TRBV20-1|TRBJ2-7|TRBD2
TGCAGTGCTAGAGTAGTAGCGGGAGTACGCGAGCAGTACTTC
CSARVVAGVREQYF
>many|TRBV11-2|TRBJ2-1|NA
TGTGCCAGCAGCTTAGATCTAATAGGGCGGGCTTACAATGAGCAGTTCTTC
CASSLDLIGRAYNEQFF
>NA|TRBV29-1|TRBJ1-3|NA
TGCAGCGTTGAAGAGGGTGGAGGAAACACCATATATTTT
CSVEEGGGNTIYF
>many|TRBV20-1|TRBJ2-1|TRBD2
TGCAGTGCTAGACCTAGCGGGATCTCCTACAATGAGCAGTTCTTC
CSARPSGISYNEQFF
>NA|TRBV10-3|TRBJ2-2|NA
TGTGCCATCAGGGATAGCACAGGGGAGCTGTTTTTT
CAIRDSTGELFF
>few|TRBV11-2|TRBJ2-5|NA
TGTGCCAGCAGCCGGGGGTTCGAGACCCAGTACTTC
CASSRGFETQYF
>few|TRBV29-1|TRBJ2-1|NA
TGCAGCGTTGCCCAATCTAAAACCTACAATGAGCAGTTCTTC
CSVAQSKTYNEQFF
>many|TRBV7-9|TRBJ2-1|NA
TGTGCCAGCAGCCCGCGACAGGCGCTCAGGGCCAATGAGCAGTTCTTC
CASSPRQALRANEQFF
>many|TRBV20-1|TRBJ2-3|TRBD1
TGCAGTTCAAATACGGCCTGGACAGGATTCACAGATACGCAGTATTTT
CSSNTAWTGFTDTQYF
>many|TRBV5-6|TRBJ1-1|NA
TGTGCCAGCAGTAGACTCGAGGAAGCTTTCTTT
CASSRLEEAFF
>NA|TRBV5-1|TRBJ2-7|NA
TGCGCCAGCAGCTTGGCGTCGGGTGGGACCTACGAGCAGTACTTC
CASSLASGGTYEQYF
>few|TRBV7-9|TRBJ2-1|NA
TGTGCCAGCGGCTTAGGTCGTTACAATGAGCAGTTCTTC
CASGLGRYNEQFF
>few|TRBV9|TRBJ2-2|NA
TGTGCCAGCAGCGAGGGACTTTACACCGGGGAGCTGTTTTTT
CASSEGLYTGELFF
>few|TRBV6-1|TRBJ2-1|NA
TGTGCCAGCAGTGACCTTTCTAGGGGTGAGCAGTTCTTC
CASSDLSRGEQFF
>few|TRBV27|TRBJ1-1|NA
TGTGCCAGCAGTTTATGGGGGCATAACACTGAAGCTTTCTTT
CASSLWGHNTEAFF
>NA|TRBV20-1|TRBJ2-4|TRBD1
TGCAGTGCGGCGACAGGGGGCGCCTCGGACATTCAGTACTTC
CSAATGGASDIQYF
>many|TRBV28|TRBJ1-2|NA
TGTGCCAGCAGTAAGGACGGGGGTGACTATGGCTACACCTTC
CASSKDGGDYGYTF
>many|TRBV28|TRBJ2-7|TRBD2
TGTGCCAGCAGCCCGAACCTAGCGGGAGTGTACTACGAGCAGTACTTC
CASSPNLAGVYYEQYF
>many|TRBV6-1|TRBJ2-1|TRBD2
TGTGCCAGCAGTGAAGGGTCCCTAGCGGGGGAGCAGTTCTTC
CASSEGSLAGEQFF
>NA|TRBV14|TRBJ2-2|NA
TGTGCCAGCAGCTCCGGGATGAACGCCGGGGAGCTGTTTTTT
CASSSGMNAGELFF
>NA|TRBV27|TRBJ1-5|TRBD1
TGTGCCAGCGATCTCGACAGGGCCAGCAACCAAGGCTCTTTT
CASDLDRASNQGSF
>many|TRBV3-1|TRBJ2-2|NA
TGTGCCAGCAGCCCGATTAGGACGTCCGGCCCCGGGGAGCTGTTTTTT
CASSPIRTSGPGELFF
>few|TRBV5-1|TRBJ2-7|NA
TGCGCCAGCAGCTTGGAGGACCTGAAGGGACAGCAGTACTTC
CASSLEDLKGQQYF
>NA|TRBV10-3|TRBJ2-5|TRBD1
TGTGCCATCAGTGACCCGGACAGGGCGATGGAGACCCAGTACTTC
CAISDPDRAMETQYF
>NA|TRBV27|TRBJ1-1|TRBD1
TGTGCCAGCACTCGGACAGGGGGCGTATTTGAGGCTTTCTTT
CASTRTGGVFEAFF
>many|TRBV2|TRBJ2-7|TRBD1
TGTGCCAGCAGTTTCGGGACAGTCTACGAGCAGTACTTC
CASSFGTVYEQYF
>NA|TRBV10-3|TRBJ2-3|NA
TGTGCCATCAGTGGCAATAGCCCCTCAGATACGCAGTATTTT
CAISGNSPSDTQYF
>NA|TRBV7-9|TRBJ2-5|NA
TGTGCCAGCAGCCCAGGGATCGGGAGCGAGACTCAGTACTTC
CASSPGIGSETQYF
>many|TRBV11-3|TRBJ1-4|NA
TGTGCCAGCAGCATCACGAAAATTAGGGTGGCTAATGAAAAACTGTTTTTT
CASSITKIRVANEKLFF
>NA|TRBV5-6|TRBJ2-1|NA
TGTGCCAGCAGCAAGAGGGGCGGAGACAATGAGCAGTTCTTC
CASSKRGGDNEQFF
>many|TRBV27|TRBJ2-5|TRBD2
TGTGCCAGCAGCCTTGCCCGGGGGGGACCATCTTTATTAGAGACCCAGTACTTC
CASSLARGGPSLLETQYF
>many|TRBV28|TRBJ2-7|TRBD1
TGTGCCAGCAGTCCCCAAAAGTTGGGACAGGCCTCCTACGAGCAGTACTTC
CASSPQKLGQASYEQYF
>many|TRBV7-8|TRBJ2-3|NA
TGTGCCAGCGCTGGGGGGGCCGCCGGGGCAGATACGCAGTATTTT
CASAGGAAGADTQYF
>NA|TRBV28|TRBJ1-5|NA
TGTGCCAGCAGTTTTTCGCAGGGAAGTCAGCCCCAGCATTTT
CASSFSQGSQPQHF
>many|TRBV24-1|TRBJ1-2|TRBD1
TGTGCCACCAGTGACACCAGACAGGGCGATGGCTACACCTTC
CATSDTRQGDGYTF
>NA|TRBV7-8|TRBJ2-7|TRBD2
TGTGCCAGCAGCTTCGTGACTAGCGAAACTTACGAGCAGTACTTC
CASSFVTSETYEQYF
>NA|TRBV7-2|TRBJ2-1|NA
TGTGCCAGCAGCCCGGGACTGGGCTTAGGGGGCTACAATGAGCAGTTCTTC
CASSPGLGLGGYNEQFF
>NA|TRBV20-1|TRBJ2-1|NA
TGCAGTGCTAGAGAGCCGGAGGGCCTTGAGCAGTTCTTC
CSAREPEGLEQFF
>NA|TRBV4-1|TRBJ2-7|NA
TGCGCCAGCAGCCAAGAGGGTCCCGGGGACATCAGAAACTACGAGCAGTACTTC
CASSQEGPGDIRNYEQYF
>NA|TRBV19|TRBJ1-1|NA
TGTGCCAGTACCCTGGCGGGGAACACTGAAGCTTTCTTT
CASTLAGNTEAFF
>many|TRBV15|TRBJ2-3|TRBD1
TGTGCCACCAGCAGAGTACGGACAGGGAAGACAGATACGCAGTATTTT
CATSRVRTGKTDTQYF
>many|TRBV20-1|TRBJ2-1|TRBD2
TGCAGGGTCAGCGGGAGGGCCCTTTTAAGTGAGCAGTTCTTC
CRVSGRALLSEQFF